The 22 T cell receptor beta chains listed next were all sequenced from one sample in a study of shared clonotypes between healthy human individuals. Profiled with immunoSEQ multiplex PCR; TCRdb holds only in-frame clones, not every one. The data contain approximately 350,000 clones, about 96% of them singletons. Sequencing used memory CD8+ T cells sorted from blood. Documented subset: CD45RO+ cells pooled with CCR7-negative TemRA cells. Receptors were obtained from a man aged 25 to 45 in good health.

The chain employs TRBV7-3 and TRBJ2-2; D possibly corresponds to TRBD1 (6 bases). Germline CDR1 is SGHTA and CDR2 is FQGTGA. With 8 bases removed from V and 2 bases from J, the gap between germline ends came to 12 bases. The CDR3 is 14 residues long. CDR3 residues: CASSKGVNTGELFF. The CDR3 DNA follows: TGTGCCAGCTCCAAGGGGGTAAACACCGGGGAGCTGTTTTTT.

This clone came up a few times. CDR3 residues: CASSLVDQPQHF. In DNA, the CDR3 is TGTGCCAGCAGCTTAGTGGATCAGCCCCAGCATTTT. This sequence joins TRBV7-9 and TRBJ1-5; D is unclear. Trimming pared 1 base from V and 5 bases from J, leaving 3 bases between. CDR3 length: 12 amino acids. Germline V CDR1 and CDR2: SEHNR, FQNEAQ (reference sequence).

The rearrangement uses TRBV9 and TRBJ2-5, with unresolved D. This CDR3 spans 11 amino acids. V lost 0 bases and J lost 4, with 1 base in between. Germline-derived CDR1 and CDR2 are SGDLS and YYNGEE. CDR3 amino acids: CASSVVETQYF. DNA for the CDR3: TGTGCCAGCAGCGTAGTAGAGACCCAGTACTTC.

This chain joins TRBV4-2 and TRBJ2-3, with a weak D call TRBD2 (5 bases). The germline V and J ends were trimmed by 0 bases and 0 bases, with 10 bases remaining between them. Germline V gene data show CDR1 as LGHNA and CDR2 as YNFKEQ. The CDR3 runs to 16 residues. CDR3 sequence reads: CASSQDASSSTDTQYF. The CDR3 nucleotides read TGTGCCAGCAGCCAAGATGCTAGCAGTAGCACAGATACGCAGTATTTT.

This chain joins TRBV10-1 and TRBJ2-7, with 7 bases lining up with TRBD1. Germline-derived CDR1 and CDR2 are WNHNN and SYGVQD (reference sequence). Losses at the gene ends were 6 bases for V and 5 bases for J; bases not matched to a gene: 7. The CDR3 has 13 amino acids. The CDR3 nucleotides are TGCGCCAGCAGGAAACAGGGGAACGACGAGCAGTACTTC. It is translated as CASRKQGNDEQYF.

The chain links TRBV7-9 to TRBJ2-7; 11 bases align to TRBD2. The CDR3 is made up of 15 amino acids. V trimming: 5 bases; J trimming: 5 bases; junction bases outside the gene matches: 8. Germline loops: CDR1 SEHNR, CDR2 FQNEAQ (reference sequence). Here the CDR3 reads CASSEELAGGHEQYF. CDR3 DNA sequence: TGTGCCAGCAGCGAAGAGCTAGCGGGAGGCCACGAGCAGTACTTC.

The chain recombines TRBV9 with TRBJ2-2; D might be TRBD1 (5 bases). The V end was cut by 6 bases, the J end by 4 bases, with 28 bases between. From germline, CDR1 is SGDLS and CDR2 YYNGEE. This CDR3 comprises 19 residues. CDR3 region: CASTTRGTQDSFITGELFF. The CDR3 DNA reads TGTGCCAGCACCACCCGAGGAACACAGGATTCATTCATCACCGGGGAGCTGTTTTTT. The full variable domain, in which reference TRBV9 and TRBJ2-2 provide the parts outside the CDR3, is DSGVTQTPKHLITATGQRVTLRCSPRSGDLSVYWYQQSLDQGLQFLIQYYNGEERAKGNILERFSAQQFPDLHSELNLSSLELGDSALYFCASTTRGTQDSFITGELFFGEGSRLTVL.

V and J are TRBV9 and TRBJ2-5; perhaps D is TRBD1 or TRBD2 (5 bases each). The CDR3 sequence is 15 residues long. Between the trimmed V and J ends, which lost 2 bases and 3 bases, there was a span of 14 bases. Germline CDR1 and CDR2: SGDLS and YYNGEE. CDR3 region: CASSVAGTGKETQYF. DNA of the CDR3: TGTGCCAGCAGCGTGGCCGGGACGGGGAAAGAGACCCAGTACTTC.

The V gene is TRBV6-6, the J gene TRBJ2-1, with D possibly called TRBD1 or TRBD2 (5 bases each). Trimming pared 2 bases from V and 7 bases from J, leaving 9 bases between. The germline V gene encodes CDR1 MNHNY and CDR2 SVGAGI (reference sequence). The CDR3 spans 13 residues. Here the CDR3 DNA reads TGTGCCAGCAGTTACGGGACGGCAAATGAGCAGTTCTTC. As protein: CASSYGTANEQFF.

The V call is TRBV5-1, the J call TRBJ2-3; 7 positions agree with TRBD1. Germline CDR1 reads SGHRS; CDR2 reads YFSETQ. The CDR3 covers 14 residues. V shed 4 bases, J shed 5 bases, and the junction held 7 bases outside the gene matches. The DNA of the CDR3 is TGCGCCAGCAGCCCTGGACAGGCCCGAGATACGCAGTATTTT. Protein: CASSPGQARDTQYF.

This chain uses TRBV19 with TRBJ2-1; 9 nucleotides match TRBD1. The CDR3 length is 14 residues. V gave up 6 bases and J gave up 6 bases; unmatched junction bases: 6. Per germline, CDR1 LNHDA and CDR2 SQIVND (reference sequence). The CDR3 nucleotides read TGTGCCAGTAGACCGGGACAGGGTCCCAATGAGCAGTTCTTC. Protein sequence: CASRPGQGPNEQFF.

The rearrangement links TRBV5-1 to TRBJ2-7; D remains ambiguous. V was clipped by 0 bases and J by 4 bases, with 11 bases between them. The CDR3 is 14 residues long. Per germline, CDR1 SGHRS and CDR2 YFSETQ. In DNA form, the CDR3 reads TGCGCCAGCAGCTTGGGTCACTCCCGTTACGAGCAGTACTTC. Translating it yields CASSLGHSRYEQYF.

Only one count was recorded for this clone. The chain combines TRBV5-6 with TRBJ2-3; D unresolved. CDR3 length: 14 amino acids. V was pared by 1 base and J by 4 bases, with 10 bases between. Looked up from germline, CDR1 is SGHDT and CDR2 is YYEEEE. In nucleotides, the CDR3 is TGTGCCAGCAGCTTGCCTAGGGAAGCAGATACGCAGTATTTT. Translated: CASSLPREADTQYF. Full variable domain (missing parts from reference TRBV5-6 and TRBJ2-3): DAGVTQSPTHLIKTRGQQVTLRCSPKSGHDTVSWYQQALGQGPQFIFQYYEEEERQRGNFPDRFSGHQFPNYSSELNVNALLLGDSALYLCASSLPREADTQYFGPGTRLTVL.

This chain uses TRBV30 with TRBJ2-7, with D possibly being TRBD1 (6 bases). The germline V gene encodes CDR1 GTSNPN and CDR2 SVGIG (reference sequence). CDR3 size: 14 residues. V was pared by 5 bases and J by 0 bases, with 14 bases between. The DNA for the CDR3 is TGTGCCTGGGAAGAAGACAGGTCCTCCTACGAGCAGTACTTC. This sequence encodes CAWEEDRSSYEQYF.

V and J are TRBV5-4 and TRBJ2-1, with 9 bases fitting TRBD2. CDR1 and CDR2 (germline): SGHNT, YYREEE (reference sequence). The CDR3 length is 17 residues. J lost 8 bases, V lost 0 bases, and 12 bases had no gene match. The CDR3 nucleotides read TGTGCCAGCAGCTTGGTAGCGGCGGGAGGGCCCCAGGATGAGCAGTTCTTC. Protein product: CASSLVAAGGPQDEQFF.

This chain joins TRBV28 and TRBJ2-7, with D maybe TRBD1 (6 bases). Trimming removed 4 bases from V and 3 bases from J, with 13 bases in between. The CDR3 consists of 14 residues. CDR1 and CDR2 (germline): MDHEN, SYDVKM. In DNA form, the CDR3 reads TGTGCCAGCAGTTCACCGGGACACCTCTACGAGCAGTACTTC. This gives the protein CASSSPGHLYEQYF.

This chain's CDR3 is CASSSEGGGTEAFF. The DNA of the CDR3 is TGCGCCAGCAGCTCCGAGGGTGGGGGCACTGAAGCTTTCTTT. V and J are TRBV5-1 and TRBJ1-1; perhaps TRBD1 as D (5 bases). Germline CDR1 reads SGHRS; CDR2 reads YFSETQ. Trimming removed 3 bases from V and 4 bases from J, with 13 bases in between. CDR3 length: 14 residues.

V and J are TRBV19 and TRBJ2-6; D remains unclear. The CDR3 runs to 13 residues. Germline V gene sequence: CDR1 LNHDA, CDR2 SQIVND (reference sequence). The V end lost 5 bases, the J end lost 2 bases, and 4 bases lay between the germline ends. The CDR3 reads CASSATGANVLTF. DNA of the CDR3: TGTGCCAGTAGTGCAACTGGGGCCAACGTCCTGACTTTC.

This sequence joins TRBV20-1 and TRBJ2-7, with unresolved D. This CDR3 has 11 amino acids. The germline V gene encodes CDR1 DFQATT and CDR2 SNEGSKA (reference sequence). Trimming took 3 bases from V and 6 from J, leaving 9 bases between them. The CDR3 spells CSASAGPEQYF. DNA of the CDR3: TGCAGTGCTAGTGCCGGGCCCGAGCAGTACTTC.

The chain links TRBV30 to TRBJ2-3, with D hard to call. V was clipped by 6 bases and J by 7 bases, with 11 bases between them. Per the germline V gene, CDR1 is GTSNPN and CDR2 is SVGIG (reference sequence). The CDR3 loop spans 11 amino acids. CDR3 protein: CACSETNTQYF. CDR3 bases: TGTGCCTGTTCCGAGACAAATACGCAGTATTTT.

V gene TRBV28 combines with J gene TRBJ1-1, with D possibly being TRBD1 (5 bases). The germline CDR1 and CDR2 sequences are MDHEN and SYDVKM. The CDR3 has 14 amino acids. Trimming stripped 6 bases from V and 3 bases from J, with 14 bases between. CDR3: CASRPSGRYTEAFF. The CDR3 DNA sequence: TGTGCCAGCAGACCGTCGGGACGTTACACTGAAGCTTTCTTT.

This chain connects TRBV5-1 to TRBJ2-6, with TRBD1 matching 8 bases. Germline V CDR1 and CDR2: SGHRS, YFSETQ. Germline trimming cut 1 base from V and 0 bases from J; bases unmatched to any gene: 6. This CDR3 region has 18 residues. The DNA of the CDR3 is TGCGCCAGCAGCTTGAACCAGGGGGCAAGCTCTGGGGCCAACGTCCTGACTTTC. It specifies CASSLNQGASSGANVLTF.